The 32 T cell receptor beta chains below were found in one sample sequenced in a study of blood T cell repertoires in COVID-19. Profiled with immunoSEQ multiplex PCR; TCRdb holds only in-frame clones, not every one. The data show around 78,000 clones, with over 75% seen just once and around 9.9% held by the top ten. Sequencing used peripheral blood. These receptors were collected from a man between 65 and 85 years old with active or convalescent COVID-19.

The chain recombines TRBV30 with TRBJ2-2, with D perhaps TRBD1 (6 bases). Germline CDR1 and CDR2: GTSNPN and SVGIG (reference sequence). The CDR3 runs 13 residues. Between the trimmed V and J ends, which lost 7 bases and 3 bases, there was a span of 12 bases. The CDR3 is CAFWDIYTGELFF. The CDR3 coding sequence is TGTGCCTTTTGGGACATCTACACCGGGGAGCTGTTTTTT.

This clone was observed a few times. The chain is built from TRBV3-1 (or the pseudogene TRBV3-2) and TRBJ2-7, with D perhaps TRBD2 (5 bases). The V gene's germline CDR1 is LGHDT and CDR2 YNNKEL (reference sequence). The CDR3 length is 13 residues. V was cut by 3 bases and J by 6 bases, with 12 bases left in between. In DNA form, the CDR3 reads TGTGCCAGCAGCCAGGCAGCGGCCGTCGAGCAGTACTTC. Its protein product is CASSQAAAVEQYF.

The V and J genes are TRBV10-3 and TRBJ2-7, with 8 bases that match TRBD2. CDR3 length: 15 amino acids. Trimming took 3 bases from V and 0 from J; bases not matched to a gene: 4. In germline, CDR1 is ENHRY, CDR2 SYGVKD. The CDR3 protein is CAISETSGSSYEQYF. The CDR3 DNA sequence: TGTGCCATCAGTGAAACGAGCGGGAGCTCCTACGAGCAGTACTTC.

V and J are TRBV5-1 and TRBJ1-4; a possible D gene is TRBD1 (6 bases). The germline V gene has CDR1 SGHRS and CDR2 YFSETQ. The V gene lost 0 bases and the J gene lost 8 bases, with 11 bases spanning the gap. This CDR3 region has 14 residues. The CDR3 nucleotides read TGCGCCAGCAGCTTGGTGGGGGCACACGAAAAACTGTTTTTT. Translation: CASSLVGAHEKLFF.

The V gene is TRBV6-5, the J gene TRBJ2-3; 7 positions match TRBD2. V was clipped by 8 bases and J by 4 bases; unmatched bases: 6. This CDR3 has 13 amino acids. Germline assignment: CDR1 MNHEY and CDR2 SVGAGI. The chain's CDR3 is CASWGAGADTQYF. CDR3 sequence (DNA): TGTGCCAGCTGGGGCGCGGGGGCAGATACGCAGTATTTT.

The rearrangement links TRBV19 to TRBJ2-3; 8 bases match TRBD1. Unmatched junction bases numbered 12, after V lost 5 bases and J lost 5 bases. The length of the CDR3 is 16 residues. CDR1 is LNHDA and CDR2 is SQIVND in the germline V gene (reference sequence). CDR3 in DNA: TGTGCCAGTAGTGTATCTCAGGGGGCCGGTAGAGATACGCAGTATTTT. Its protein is CASSVSQGAGRDTQYF.

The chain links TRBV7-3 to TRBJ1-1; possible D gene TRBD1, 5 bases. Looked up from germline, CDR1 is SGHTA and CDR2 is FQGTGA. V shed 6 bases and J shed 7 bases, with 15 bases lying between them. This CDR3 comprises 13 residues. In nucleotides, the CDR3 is TGTGCCAGCAGTATAACAGTTGACAGTGAAGCTTTCTTT. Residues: CASSITVDSEAFF.

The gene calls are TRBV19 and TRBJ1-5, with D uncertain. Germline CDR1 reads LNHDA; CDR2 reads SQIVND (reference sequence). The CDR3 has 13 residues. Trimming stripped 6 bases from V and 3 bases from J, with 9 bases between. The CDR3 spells CASRPGYNQPQHF. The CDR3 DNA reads TGTGCCAGTAGACCGGGGTACAATCAGCCCCAGCATTTT.

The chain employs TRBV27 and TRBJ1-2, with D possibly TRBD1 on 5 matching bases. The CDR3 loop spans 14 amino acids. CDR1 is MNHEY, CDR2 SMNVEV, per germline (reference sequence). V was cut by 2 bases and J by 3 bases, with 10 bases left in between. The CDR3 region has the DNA TGTGCCAGCAGTTTAGGGGCAGCTGACTATGGCTACACCTTC. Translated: CASSLGAADYGYTF.

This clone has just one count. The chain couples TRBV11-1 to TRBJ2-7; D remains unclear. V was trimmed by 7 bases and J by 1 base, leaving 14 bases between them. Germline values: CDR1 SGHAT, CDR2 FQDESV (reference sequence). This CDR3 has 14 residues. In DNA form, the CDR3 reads TGTGCCAGCAAGGTTGGAGTATCTTCCTACGAGCAGTACTTC. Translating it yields CASKVGVSSYEQYF.

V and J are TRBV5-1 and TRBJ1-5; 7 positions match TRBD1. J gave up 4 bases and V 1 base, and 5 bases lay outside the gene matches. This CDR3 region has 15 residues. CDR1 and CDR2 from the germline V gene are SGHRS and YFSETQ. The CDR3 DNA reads TGCGCCAGCAGCTTGCGGACAGGCCAAAATCAGCCCCAGCATTTT. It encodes CASSLRTGQNQPQHF. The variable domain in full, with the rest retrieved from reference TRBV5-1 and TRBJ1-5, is KAGVTQTPRYLIKTRGQQVTLSCSPISGHRSVSWYQQTPGQGLQFLFEYFSETQRNKGNFPGRFSGRQFSNSRSEMNVSTLELGDSALYLCASSLRTGQNQPQHFGDGTRLSIL.

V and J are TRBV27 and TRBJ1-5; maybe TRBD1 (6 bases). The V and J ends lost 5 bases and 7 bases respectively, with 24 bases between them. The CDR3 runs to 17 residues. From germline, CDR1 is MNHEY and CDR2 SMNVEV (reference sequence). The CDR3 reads CASSPRLGGGARQPQHF. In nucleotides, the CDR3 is TGTGCCAGCAGTCCCCGTTTAGGGGGGGGCGCACGGCAGCCCCAGCATTTT.

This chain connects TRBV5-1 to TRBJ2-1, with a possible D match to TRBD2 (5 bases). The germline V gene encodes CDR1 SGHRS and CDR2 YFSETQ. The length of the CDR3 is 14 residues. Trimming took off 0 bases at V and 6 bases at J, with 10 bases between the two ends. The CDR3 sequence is CASSLGETGNEQFF. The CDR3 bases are TGCGCCAGCAGCTTGGGGGAGACGGGCAATGAGCAGTTCTTC. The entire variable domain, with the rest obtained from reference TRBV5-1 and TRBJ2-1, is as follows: KAGVTQTPRYLIKTRGQQVTLSCSPISGHRSVSWYQQTPGQGLQFLFEYFSETQRNKGNFPGRFSGRQFSNSRSEMNVSTLELGDSALYLCASSLGETGNEQFFGPGTRLTVL.

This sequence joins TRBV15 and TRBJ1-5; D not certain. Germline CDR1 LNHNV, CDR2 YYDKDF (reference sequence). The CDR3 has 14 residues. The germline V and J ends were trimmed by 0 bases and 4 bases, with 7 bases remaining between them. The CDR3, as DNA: TGTGCCACCAGCAGAGACCGTGTTAATCAGCCCCAGCATTTT. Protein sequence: CATSRDRVNQPQHF.

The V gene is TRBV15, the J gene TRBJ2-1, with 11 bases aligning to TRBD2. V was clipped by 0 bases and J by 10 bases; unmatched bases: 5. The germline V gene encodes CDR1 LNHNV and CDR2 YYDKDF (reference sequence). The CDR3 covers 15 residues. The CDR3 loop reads CATSRETGLAAEQFF. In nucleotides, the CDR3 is TGTGCCACCAGCAGAGAAACGGGACTAGCGGCGGAGCAGTTCTTC.

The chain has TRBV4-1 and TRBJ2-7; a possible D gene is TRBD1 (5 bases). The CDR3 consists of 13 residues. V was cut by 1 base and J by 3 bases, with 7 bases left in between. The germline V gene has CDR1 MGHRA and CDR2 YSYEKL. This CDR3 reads CASSQGQYYEQYF. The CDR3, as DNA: TGCGCCAGCAGCCAAGGACAGTACTACGAGCAGTACTTC.

CDR3 coding DNA: TGTGCCAGCAGTATCTCCCAGGGTTCTGGCTACACCTTC. The encoded protein is CASSISQGSGYTF. The chain combines TRBV28 with TRBJ1-2; tentatively, D is TRBD1 (5 bases). Germline V lookup: CDR1 MDHEN, CDR2 SYDVKM. The V and J ends lost 5 bases and 7 bases respectively, with 14 bases between them. The CDR3 runs 13 residues.

DNA of the CDR3: TGTGCCAGCAGTGACCCGGGAGTCCACGAGCAGTACTTC. Encoded protein: CASSDPGVHEQYF. The genes are TRBV2 and TRBJ2-7, with a possible D match to TRBD2 (6 bases). The V gene's germline CDR1 is SNHLY and CDR2 FYNNEI. With 3 bases removed from V and 5 bases from J, the gap between germline ends came to 11 bases. The CDR3 contains 13 residues.

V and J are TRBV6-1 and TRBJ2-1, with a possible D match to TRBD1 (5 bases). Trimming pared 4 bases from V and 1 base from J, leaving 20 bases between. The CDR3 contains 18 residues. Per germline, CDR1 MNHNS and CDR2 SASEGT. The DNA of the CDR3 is TGTGCCAGCAGTGGACAGAATTTACAATCTCTGTCCTACAATGAGCAGTTCTTC. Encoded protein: CASSGQNLQSLSYNEQFF.

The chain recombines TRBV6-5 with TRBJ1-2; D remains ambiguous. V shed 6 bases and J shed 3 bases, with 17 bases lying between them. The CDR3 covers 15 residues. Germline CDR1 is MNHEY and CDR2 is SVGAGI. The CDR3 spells CASRTATEGDYGYTF. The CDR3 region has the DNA TGTGCCAGCAGGACGGCGACGGAGGGCGACTATGGCTACACCTTC.

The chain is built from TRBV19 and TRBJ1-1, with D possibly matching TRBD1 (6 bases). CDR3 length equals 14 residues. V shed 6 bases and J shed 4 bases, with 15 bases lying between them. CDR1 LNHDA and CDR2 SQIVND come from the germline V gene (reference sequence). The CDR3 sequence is CASSVQGIVTEAFF. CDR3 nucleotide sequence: TGTGCCAGTAGCGTACAGGGTATTGTCACTGAAGCTTTCTTT.

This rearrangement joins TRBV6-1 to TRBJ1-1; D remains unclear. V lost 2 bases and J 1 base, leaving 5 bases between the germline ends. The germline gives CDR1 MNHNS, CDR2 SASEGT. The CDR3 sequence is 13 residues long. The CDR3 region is CASSEPENTEAFF. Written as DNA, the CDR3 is TGTGCCAGCAGTGAACCAGAGAACACTGAAGCTTTCTTT.

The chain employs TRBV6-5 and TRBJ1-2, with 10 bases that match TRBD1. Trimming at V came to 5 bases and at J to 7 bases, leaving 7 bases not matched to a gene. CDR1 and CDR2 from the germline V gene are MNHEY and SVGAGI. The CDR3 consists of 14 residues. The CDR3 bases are TGTGCCAGCAGTCGACAGGGGGCGAGCCCTGGCTACACCTTC. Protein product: CASSRQGASPGYTF.

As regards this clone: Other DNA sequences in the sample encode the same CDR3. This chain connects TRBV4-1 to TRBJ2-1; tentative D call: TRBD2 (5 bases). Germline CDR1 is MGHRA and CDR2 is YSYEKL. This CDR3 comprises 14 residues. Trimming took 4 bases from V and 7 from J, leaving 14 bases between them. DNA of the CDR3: TGCGCCAGCAGCCTCCGGACGGGCGGGAATGAGCAGTTCTTC. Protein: CASSLRTGGNEQFF.

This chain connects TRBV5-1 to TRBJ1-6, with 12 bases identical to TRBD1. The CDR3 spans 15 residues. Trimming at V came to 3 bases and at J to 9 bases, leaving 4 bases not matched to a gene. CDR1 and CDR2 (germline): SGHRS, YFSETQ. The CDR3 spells CASSSGQGAGSPLHF. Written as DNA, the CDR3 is TGCGCCAGCAGCTCGGGACAGGGGGCGGGTTCACCCCTCCACTTT.

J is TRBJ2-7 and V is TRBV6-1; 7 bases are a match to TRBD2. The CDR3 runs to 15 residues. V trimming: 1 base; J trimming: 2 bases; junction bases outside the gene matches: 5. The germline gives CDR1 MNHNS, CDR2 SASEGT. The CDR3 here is CASSEGPAGTYEQYF. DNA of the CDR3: TGTGCCAGCAGTGAAGGCCCAGCGGGAACCTACGAGCAGTACTTC.

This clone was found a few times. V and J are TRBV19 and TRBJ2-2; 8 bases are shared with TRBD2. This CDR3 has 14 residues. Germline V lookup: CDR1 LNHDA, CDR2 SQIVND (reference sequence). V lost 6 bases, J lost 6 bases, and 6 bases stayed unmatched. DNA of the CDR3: TGTGCCAGTAGCCCAGCGGGAGTTGCCGGGGAGCTGTTTTTT. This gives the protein CASSPAGVAGELFF.

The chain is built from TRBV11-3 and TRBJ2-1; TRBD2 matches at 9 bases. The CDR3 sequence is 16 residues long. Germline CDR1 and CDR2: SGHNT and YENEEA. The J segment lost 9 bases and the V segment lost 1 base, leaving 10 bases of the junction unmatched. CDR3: CASSLVAGDSSGEQFF. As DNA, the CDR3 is TGTGCCAGCAGCTTAGTAGCGGGGGACAGCTCAGGTGAGCAGTTCTTC. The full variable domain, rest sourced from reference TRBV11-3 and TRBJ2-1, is EAGVVQSPRYKIIEKKQPVAFWCNPISGHNTLYWYLQNLGQGPELLIRYENEEAVDDSQLPKDRFSAERLKGVDSTLKIQPAELGDSAVYLCASSLVAGDSSGEQFFGPGTRLTVL.

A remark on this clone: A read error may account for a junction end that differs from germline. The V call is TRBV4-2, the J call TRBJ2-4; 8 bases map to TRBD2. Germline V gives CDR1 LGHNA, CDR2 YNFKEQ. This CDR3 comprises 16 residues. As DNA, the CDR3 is TGTGCCGGCAGCCAAGAGCCGGGAGGGCCGGGAAACATTCAGTACTTC. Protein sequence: CAGSQEPGGPGNIQYF.

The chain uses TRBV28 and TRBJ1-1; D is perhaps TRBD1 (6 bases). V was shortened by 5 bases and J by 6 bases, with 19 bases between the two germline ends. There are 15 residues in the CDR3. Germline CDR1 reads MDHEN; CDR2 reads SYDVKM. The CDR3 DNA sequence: TGTGCCAGCAGTCAACCGGGACACCCTCCCCCTGAAGCTTTCTTT. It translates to CASSQPGHPPPEAFF.

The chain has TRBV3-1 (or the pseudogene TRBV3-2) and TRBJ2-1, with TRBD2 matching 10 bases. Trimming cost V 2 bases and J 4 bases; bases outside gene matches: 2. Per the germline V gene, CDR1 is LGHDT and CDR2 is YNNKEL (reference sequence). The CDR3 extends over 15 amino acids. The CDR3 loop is CASSQQAGGYNEQFF. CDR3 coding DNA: TGTGCCAGCAGCCAACAAGCGGGAGGGTACAATGAGCAGTTCTTC.

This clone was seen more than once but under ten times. CDR3 sequence: CASSQRDRVSEAFF. The CDR3 coding sequence is TGTGCCAGCAGCCAACGGGACAGGGTTTCTGAAGCTTTCTTT. The V and J genes are TRBV14 and TRBJ1-1; 9 bases are shared with TRBD1. This CDR3 region has 14 residues. Per the germline V gene, CDR1 is SGHDN and CDR2 is FVKESK. After removal of 2 bases from V and 6 bases from J, the junction contained 4 bases not matched to a gene.